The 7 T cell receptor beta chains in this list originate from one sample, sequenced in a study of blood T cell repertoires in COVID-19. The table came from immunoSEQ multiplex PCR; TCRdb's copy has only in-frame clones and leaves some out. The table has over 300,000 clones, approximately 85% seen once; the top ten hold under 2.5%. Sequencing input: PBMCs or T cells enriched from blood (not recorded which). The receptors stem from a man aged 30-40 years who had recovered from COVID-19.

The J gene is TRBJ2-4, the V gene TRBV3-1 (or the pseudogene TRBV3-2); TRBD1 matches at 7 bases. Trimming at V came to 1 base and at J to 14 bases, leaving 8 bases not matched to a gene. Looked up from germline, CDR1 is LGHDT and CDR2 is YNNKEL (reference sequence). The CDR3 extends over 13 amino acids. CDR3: CASSQAVGTGEYF. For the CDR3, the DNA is TGTGCCAGCAGCCAAGCGGTGGGTACAGGGGAGTACTTC.

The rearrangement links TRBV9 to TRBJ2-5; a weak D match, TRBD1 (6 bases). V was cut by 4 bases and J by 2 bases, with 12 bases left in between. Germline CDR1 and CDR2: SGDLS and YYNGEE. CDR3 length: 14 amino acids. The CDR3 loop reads CASSFGQRQETQYF. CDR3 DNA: TGTGCCAGCAGCTTTGGACAGAGACAAGAGACCCAGTACTTC.

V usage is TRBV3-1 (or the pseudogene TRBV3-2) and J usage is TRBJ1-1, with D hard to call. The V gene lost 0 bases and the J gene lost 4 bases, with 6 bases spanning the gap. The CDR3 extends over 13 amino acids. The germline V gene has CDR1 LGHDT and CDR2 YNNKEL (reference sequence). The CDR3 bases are TGTGCCAGCAGCCAAGAATTGAGCACTGAAGCTTTCTTT. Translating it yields CASSQELSTEAFF.

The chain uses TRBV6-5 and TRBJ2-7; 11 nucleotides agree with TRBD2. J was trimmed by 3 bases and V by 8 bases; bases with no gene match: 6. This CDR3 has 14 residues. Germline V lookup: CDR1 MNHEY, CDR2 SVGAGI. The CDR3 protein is CASETSGGFYEQYF. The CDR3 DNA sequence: TGTGCCAGCGAAACTAGCGGGGGTTTCTACGAGCAGTACTTC.

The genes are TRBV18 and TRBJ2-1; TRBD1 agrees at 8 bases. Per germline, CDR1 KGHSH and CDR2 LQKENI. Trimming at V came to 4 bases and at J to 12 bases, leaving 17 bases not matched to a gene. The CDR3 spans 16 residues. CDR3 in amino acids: CASSRKPTTGEDGQFF. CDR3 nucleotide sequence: TGTGCCAGCTCACGGAAACCGACGACAGGGGAGGACGGGCAGTTCTTC.

The CDR3, as DNA: TGCGCCAGCAGCCAAGCATTAGCGGGGGCTAGCACAGATACGCAGTATTTT. As protein: CASSQALAGASTDTQYF. The genes are TRBV4-1 and TRBJ2-3, with 9 nucleotides matching TRBD2. The junction had 5 bases not matched to a gene; V was cut back by 1 base and J by 0 bases. The V gene's germline CDR1 is MGHRA and CDR2 YSYEKL. The length of the CDR3 is 17 residues.

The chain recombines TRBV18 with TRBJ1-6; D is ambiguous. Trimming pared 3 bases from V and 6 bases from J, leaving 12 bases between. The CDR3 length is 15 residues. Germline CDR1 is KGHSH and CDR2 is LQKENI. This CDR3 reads CASSPSPGSNSPLHF. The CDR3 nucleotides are TGTGCCAGCTCACCTTCACCGGGGTCTAATTCACCCCTCCACTTT.